This T cell receptor (beta chain) was sequenced for a study of regulatory T cells in long-lasting Graves disease. The time point here: newly diagnosed GD, antithyroid drugs for less than 3 months. The TCR library was prepared using RNA isolated from PBMCs. The CDR3 extends over 15 amino acids. Germline V CDR1 and CDR2: DFQATT, SNEGSKA (reference sequence). V lost 0 bases, J lost 1 base, and 13 bases lay in between. Sequencing libraries for TCR beta were prepared with iRepertoire HTBI primers and Arm-PCR of CDR3 regions. Each CDR3 protein gets one entry after TCRdb re-called the multiplex PCR reads with MiXCR. The sample carries about 470,000 distinct CDR3 sequences, 15% to 20% recorded once. A further study also used this sample, focusing on T cells in Graves' hyperthyroidism and ophthalmopathy. That source reports: By a 13 V-J model, ophthalmopathy was set apart from stable hyperthyroidism.

V is TRBV20-1 and J is TRBJ2-7; maybe TRBD2 (6 bases). This TCR was recovered from a man aged 35-49 years with Graves disease. The specimen was peripheral blood mononuclear cells (PBMCs), collected at new diagnosis, from a patient treated with antithyroid drugs. CDR3: CSARDGAGVSYEQYF. CDR3 nucleotides: TGCAGTGCTAGAGACGGAGCGGGTGTGTCCTACGAGCAGTACTTC.